The rows below give T cell receptor beta chains drawn from one sample of a study of T cell responses to AZD1222 COVID-19 vaccine. Sequencing was performed with immunoSEQ multiplex PCR; in TCRdb, only in-frame clones are kept and a portion is missing. This sample has around 160,000 clones, with more than 75% found just once. The material sequenced was peripheral blood, taken on day 0 of AZD1222 vaccination. Every receptor here comes from an adult in good health. Each CDR3 is given with its conserved first and last residue. A D gene is named only where the DNA matches it firmly. Rows give clone size only sometimes, using once, few, many, or a class for an expanded clone.

v_call,d_call,clone_size,j_call,cdr3_nt,cdr3_aa
TRBV7-2,TRBD1,.,TRBJ1-4,TGTGCCAGCAGCTTAGCTTCTAACAGGGGGACACCCAATGAAAAACTGTTTTTT,CASSLASNRGTPNEKLFF
TRBV9,TRBD1,.,TRBJ1-1,TGTGCCAGCAGTTACGGGACAGTCAACACTGAAGCTTTCTTT,CASSYGTVNTEAFF
TRBV4-1,.,.,TRBJ2-7,TGCGCCAGCAGCCAAGACCCCACTGTTATGGGGGTCTACGAGCAGTACTTC,CASSQDPTVMGVYEQYF
TRBV28,.,once,TRBJ2-5,TGTGCCAGCAGTTTCCGGGCCAGACAAGAGACCCAGTACTTC,CASSFRARQETQYF
TRBV9,.,.,TRBJ2-1,TGTGCCAGCAGCTTTCGGGACTTCCGATTAGAGGAGCAGTTCTTC,CASSFRDFRLEEQFF
TRBV5-1,.,.,TRBJ2-3,TGCGCCAGCAGCGCCCGAGGGACCACAGATACGCAGTATTTT,CASSARGTTDTQYF
TRBV2,.,.,TRBJ2-1,TGTGCCAGCCGGCTCTACAATGAGCAGTTCTTC,CASRLYNEQFF
TRBV4-2,.,once,TRBJ1-3,TGTGCCAGCAGCCAAGATGGGACTCCCGGAAACACCATATATTTT,CASSQDGTPGNTIYF
TRBV5-1,.,.,TRBJ1-5,TGCGCCAGCAGCTTGCAGGCGGGCGAACAGCCCCAGCATTTT,CASSLQAGEQPQHF
TRBV6-5,TRBD1,.,TRBJ1-2,TGTGCCAGTTCCCGGGACAGGGCCACTAACTATGGCTACACCTTC,CASSRDRATNYGYTF
TRBV5-1,.,.,TRBJ1-1,TGCGCCAGCAGCTCGGGGCGGGAAGGCACTGAAGCTTTCTTT,CASSSGREGTEAFF
TRBV6-9,.,.,TRBJ1-4,TGTGCCAGCAGTTGGGGGCTCGCAAGGGCCCTCGGGAAACTGTTTTTT,CASSWGLARALGKLFF
TRBV5-1,.,once,TRBJ1-2,TGCGCCAGCAGCGGGGAGGTGACGGGCTATGGCTACACCTTC,CASSGEVTGYGYTF
TRBV9,TRBD1,.,TRBJ1-2,TGTGCCAGCAGCGAGGGACCGGGACAGGGACAAATCTATGGCTACACCTTC,CASSEGPGQGQIYGYTF
TRBV19,.,.,TRBJ1-2,TGTGCCAGTGGGGGGCACGTTTCGGGTGGCTACACCTTC,CASGGHVSGGYTF
TRBV19,.,.,TRBJ1-1,TGTGCCAGTAGTATCGGGGGGTTGAACACTGAAGCTTTCTTT,CASSIGGLNTEAFF
TRBV9,.,.,TRBJ2-6,TGTGCCAGCAGCGTGACTAAGTGGGGGGCCAACGTCCTGACTTTC,CASSVTKWGANVLTF
TRBV7-2,.,once,TRBJ1-1,TGTGCCAGCAGCTTTAGCGGGAGCACTGAAGCTTTCTTT,CASSFSGSTEAFF
TRBV19,.,.,TRBJ1-5,TGTGCCAGTAGTATAGATCCGCCGGTCACTCAGCCCCAGCATTTT,CASSIDPPVTQPQHF
TRBV4-3,.,.,TRBJ1-2,TGCGCCAGCAGCCAAGGTTTAGACTATGGCTACACCTTC,CASSQGLDYGYTF
TRBV19,.,once,TRBJ1-6,TGTGCCAGTAGTATAAGGGGAAGGGCTATTATAGATTCACCCCTCCACTTT,CASSIRGRAIIDSPLHF
TRBV2,.,.,TRBJ1-6,TGTGCCAGCAGCGAAAGTAATTCACCCCTCCACTTT,CASSESNSPLHF
TRBV5-6,TRBD1,.,TRBJ1-2,TGTGCCAGCAGCGGGGACAGTGACTTTCCTGGCTACACCTTC,CASSGDSDFPGYTF
TRBV19,.,once,TRBJ1-5,TGTGCCACCCGGACAGGCAATCAGCCCCAGCATTTT,CATRTGNQPQHF
TRBV28,.,.,TRBJ1-2,TGTGCCAGCATCCGCAGACTCGGCCCGGAGGGCTACACCTTC,CASIRRLGPEGYTF
TRBV20-1,TRBD1,.,TRBJ1-1,TGCAGTGCTAGTGTACGACAGGGGGCGAACACTGAAGCTTTCTTT,CSASVRQGANTEAFF
TRBV25-1,TRBD1,.,TRBJ1-6,TGTGCCAGCCTCCAGACAGGGACGGGGAATTCACCCCTCCACTTT,CASLQTGTGNSPLHF
TRBV5-4,TRBD1,.,TRBJ1-1,TGTGCCAGCAGATCGGGACAGGTGAACACTGAAGCTTTCTTT,CASRSGQVNTEAFF
TRBV5-6,.,.,TRBJ2-7,TGTGCCAGCAGCTTGGCGCCCGGGTACACCTACGAGCAGTACTTC,CASSLAPGYTYEQYF
TRBV7-9,.,.,TRBJ2-7,TGTGCCAGCAGCCCTGGGGGGCCGGGTGAGCAGTACTTC,CASSPGGPGEQYF
TRBV19,.,.,TRBJ1-4,TGTGCCAGCACACTTCGCCCTGCTCGGAAACTGTTTTTT,CASTLRPARKLFF